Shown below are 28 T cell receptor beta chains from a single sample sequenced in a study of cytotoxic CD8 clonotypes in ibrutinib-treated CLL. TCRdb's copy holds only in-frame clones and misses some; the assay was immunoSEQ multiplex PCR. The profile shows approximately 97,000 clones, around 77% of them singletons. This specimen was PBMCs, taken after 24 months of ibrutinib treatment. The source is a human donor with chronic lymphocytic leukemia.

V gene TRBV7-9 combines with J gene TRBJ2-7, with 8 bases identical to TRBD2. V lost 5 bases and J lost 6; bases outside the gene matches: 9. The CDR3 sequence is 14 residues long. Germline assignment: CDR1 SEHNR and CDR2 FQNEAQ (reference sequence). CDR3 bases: TGTGCCAGCAGCCTTCGGGGGGGCGCTGGCGAGCAGTACTTC. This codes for CASSLRGGAGEQYF.

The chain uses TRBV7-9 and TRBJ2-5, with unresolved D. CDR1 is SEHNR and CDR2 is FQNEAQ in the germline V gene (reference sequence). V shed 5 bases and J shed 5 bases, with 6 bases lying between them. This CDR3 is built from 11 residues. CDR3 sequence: CASSVDETQYF. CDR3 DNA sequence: TGTGCCAGCAGCGTTGACGAGACCCAGTACTTC.

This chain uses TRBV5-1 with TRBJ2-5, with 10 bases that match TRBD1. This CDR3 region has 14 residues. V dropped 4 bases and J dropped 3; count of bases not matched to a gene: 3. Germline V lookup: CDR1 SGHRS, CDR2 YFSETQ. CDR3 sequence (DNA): TGCGCCAGCAGCCCGGGACAGGGGAAAGAGACCCAGTACTTC. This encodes CASSPGQGKETQYF.

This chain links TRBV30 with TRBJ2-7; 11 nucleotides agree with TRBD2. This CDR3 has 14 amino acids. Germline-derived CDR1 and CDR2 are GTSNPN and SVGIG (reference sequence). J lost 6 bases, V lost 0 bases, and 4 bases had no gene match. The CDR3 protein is CAWSVTSGSSEQYF. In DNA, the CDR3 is TGTGCCTGGAGTGTAACTAGCGGGAGTAGCGAGCAGTACTTC.

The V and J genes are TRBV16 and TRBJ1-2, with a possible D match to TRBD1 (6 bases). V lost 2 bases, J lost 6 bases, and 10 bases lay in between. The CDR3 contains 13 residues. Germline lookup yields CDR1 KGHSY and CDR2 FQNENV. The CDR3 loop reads CASSQQGQDGYTF. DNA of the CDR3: TGTGCCAGCAGCCAACAGGGGCAGGATGGCTACACCTTC.

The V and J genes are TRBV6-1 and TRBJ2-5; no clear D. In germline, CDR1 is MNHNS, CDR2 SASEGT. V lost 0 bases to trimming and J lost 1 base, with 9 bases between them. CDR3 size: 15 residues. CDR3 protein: CASSEAGQFQETQYF. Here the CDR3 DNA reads TGTGCCAGCAGTGAAGCCGGGCAGTTCCAAGAGACCCAGTACTTC.

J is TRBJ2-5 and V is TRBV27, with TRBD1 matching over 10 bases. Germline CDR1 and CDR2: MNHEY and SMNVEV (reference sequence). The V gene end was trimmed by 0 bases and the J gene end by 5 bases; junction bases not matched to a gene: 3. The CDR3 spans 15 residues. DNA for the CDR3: TGTGCCAGCAGTTTATCATGGGACAGGGGTGAGACCCAGTACTTC. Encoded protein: CASSLSWDRGETQYF.

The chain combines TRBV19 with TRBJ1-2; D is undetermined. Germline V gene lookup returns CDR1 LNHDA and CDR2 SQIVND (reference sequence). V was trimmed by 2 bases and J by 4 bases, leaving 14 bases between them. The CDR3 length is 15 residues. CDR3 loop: CASSINYGQSYGYTF. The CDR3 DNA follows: TGTGCCAGTAGTATAAATTATGGGCAGTCCTATGGCTACACCTTC.

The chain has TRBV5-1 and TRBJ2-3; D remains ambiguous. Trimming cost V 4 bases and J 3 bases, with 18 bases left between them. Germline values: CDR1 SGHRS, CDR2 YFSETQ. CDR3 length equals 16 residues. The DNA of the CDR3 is TGCGCCAGCAGCACCGGCTCCACCGGTAGAACAGATACGCAGTATTTT. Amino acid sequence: CASSTGSTGRTDTQYF.

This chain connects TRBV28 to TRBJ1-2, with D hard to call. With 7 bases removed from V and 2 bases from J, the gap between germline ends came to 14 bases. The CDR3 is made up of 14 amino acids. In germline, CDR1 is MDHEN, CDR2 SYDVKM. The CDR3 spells CASNRAGGNYGYTF. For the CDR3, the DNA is TGTGCCAGCAATAGGGCAGGAGGGAACTATGGCTACACCTTC.

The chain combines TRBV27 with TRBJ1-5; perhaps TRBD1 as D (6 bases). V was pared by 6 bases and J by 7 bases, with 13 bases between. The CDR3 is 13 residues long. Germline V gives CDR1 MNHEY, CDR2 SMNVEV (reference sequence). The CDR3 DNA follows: TGTGCCAGCAGACAGGGATTTAGCCAGCCCCAGCATTTT. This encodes CASRQGFSQPQHF.

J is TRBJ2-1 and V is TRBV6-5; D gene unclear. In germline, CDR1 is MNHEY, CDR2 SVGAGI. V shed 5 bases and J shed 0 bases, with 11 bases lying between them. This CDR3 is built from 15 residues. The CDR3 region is CASSTRLYSYNEQFF. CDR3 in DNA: TGTGCCAGCAGTACCCGCCTTTACTCCTACAATGAGCAGTTCTTC.

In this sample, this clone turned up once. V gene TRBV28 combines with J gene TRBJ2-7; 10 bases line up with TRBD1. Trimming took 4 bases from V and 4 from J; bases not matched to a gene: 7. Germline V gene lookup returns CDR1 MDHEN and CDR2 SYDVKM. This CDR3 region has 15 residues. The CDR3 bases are TGTGCCAGCAGTTCCCCGGGACAGGGGTTTTACGAGCAGTACTTC. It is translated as CASSSPGQGFYEQYF. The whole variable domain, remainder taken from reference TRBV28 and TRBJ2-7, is DVKVTQSSRYLVKRTGEKVFLECVQDMDHENMFWYRQDPGLGLRLIYFSYDVKMKEKGDIPEGYSVSREKKERFSLILESASTNQTSMYLCASSSPGQGFYEQYFGPGTRLTVT.

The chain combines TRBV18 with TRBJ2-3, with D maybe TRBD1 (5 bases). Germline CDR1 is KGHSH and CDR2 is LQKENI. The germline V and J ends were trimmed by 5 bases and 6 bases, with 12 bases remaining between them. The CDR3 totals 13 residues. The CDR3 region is CASSTSRADTQYF. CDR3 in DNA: TGTGCCAGCTCAACCAGCAGGGCGGATACGCAGTATTTT.

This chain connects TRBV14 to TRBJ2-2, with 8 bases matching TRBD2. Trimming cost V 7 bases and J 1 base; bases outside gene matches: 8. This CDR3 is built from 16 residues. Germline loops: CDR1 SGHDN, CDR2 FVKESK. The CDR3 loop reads CASISEREMNTGELFF. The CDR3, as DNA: TGTGCCAGCATTTCTGAGCGGGAGATGAACACCGGGGAGCTGTTTTTT.

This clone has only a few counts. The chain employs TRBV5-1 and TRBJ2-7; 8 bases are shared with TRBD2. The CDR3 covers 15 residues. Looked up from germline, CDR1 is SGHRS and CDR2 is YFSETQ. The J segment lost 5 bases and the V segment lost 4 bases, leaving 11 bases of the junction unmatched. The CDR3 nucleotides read TGCGCCAGCAGCACGGCGGGGGGCCAGGTTAACGAGCAGTACTTC. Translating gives CASSTAGGQVNEQYF.

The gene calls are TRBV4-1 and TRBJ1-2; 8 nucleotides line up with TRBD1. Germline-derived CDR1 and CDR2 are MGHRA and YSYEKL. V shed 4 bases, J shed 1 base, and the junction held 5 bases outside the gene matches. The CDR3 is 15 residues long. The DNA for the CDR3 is TGCGCCAGCAGCCCAGGGACAGGCCTTAACTATGGCTACACCTTC. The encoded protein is CASSPGTGLNYGYTF.

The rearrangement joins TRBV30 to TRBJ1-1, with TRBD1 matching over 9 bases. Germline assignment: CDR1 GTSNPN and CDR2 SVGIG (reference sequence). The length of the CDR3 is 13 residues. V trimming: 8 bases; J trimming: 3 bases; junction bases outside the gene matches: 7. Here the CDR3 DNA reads TGTGCCACCTACAGGGGGCGCGACACTGAAGCTTTCTTT. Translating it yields CATYRGRDTEAFF. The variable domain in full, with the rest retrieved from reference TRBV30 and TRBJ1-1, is SQTIHQWPATLVQPVGSPLSLECTVEGTSNPNLYWYRQAAGRGLQLLFYSVGIGQISSEVPQNLSASRPQDRQFILSSKKLLLSDSGFYLCATYRGRDTEAFFGQGTRLTVV.

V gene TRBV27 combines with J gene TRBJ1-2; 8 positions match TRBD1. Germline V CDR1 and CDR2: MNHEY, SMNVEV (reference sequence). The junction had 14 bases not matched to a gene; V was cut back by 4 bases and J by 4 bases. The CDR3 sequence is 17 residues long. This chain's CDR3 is CASSSSPGQGTSYGYTF. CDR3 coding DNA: TGTGCCAGCAGTTCCTCCCCAGGACAGGGCACATCCTATGGCTACACCTTC.

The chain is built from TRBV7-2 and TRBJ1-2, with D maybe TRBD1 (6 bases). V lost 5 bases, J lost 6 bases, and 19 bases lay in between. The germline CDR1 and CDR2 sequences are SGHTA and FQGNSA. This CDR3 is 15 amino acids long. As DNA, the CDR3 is TGTGCCAGCAGCCTTATTGACAGGCCCAGTAATGGCTACACCTTC. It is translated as CASSLIDRPSNGYTF.

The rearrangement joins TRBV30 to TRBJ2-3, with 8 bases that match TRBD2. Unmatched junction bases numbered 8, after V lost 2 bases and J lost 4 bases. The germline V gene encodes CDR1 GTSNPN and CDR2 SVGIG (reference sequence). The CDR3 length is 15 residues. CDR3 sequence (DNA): TGTGCCTGGAGTCCTCTGAGCGGGAGTGCAGATACGCAGTATTTT. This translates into CAWSPLSGSADTQYF.

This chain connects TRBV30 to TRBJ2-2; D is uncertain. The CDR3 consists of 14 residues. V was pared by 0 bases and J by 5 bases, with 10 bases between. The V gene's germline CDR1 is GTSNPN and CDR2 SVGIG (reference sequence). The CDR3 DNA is TGTGCCTGGAGTGTACATCGGGTAACCGGGGAGCTGTTTTTT. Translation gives CAWSVHRVTGELFF.

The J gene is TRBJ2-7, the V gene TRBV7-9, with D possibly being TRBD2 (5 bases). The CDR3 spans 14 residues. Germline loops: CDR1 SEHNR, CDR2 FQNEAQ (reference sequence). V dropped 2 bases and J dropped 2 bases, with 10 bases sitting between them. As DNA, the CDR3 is TGTGCCAGCAGCTTAATGAGCGGTACCTACGAGCAGTACTTC. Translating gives CASSLMSGTYEQYF.

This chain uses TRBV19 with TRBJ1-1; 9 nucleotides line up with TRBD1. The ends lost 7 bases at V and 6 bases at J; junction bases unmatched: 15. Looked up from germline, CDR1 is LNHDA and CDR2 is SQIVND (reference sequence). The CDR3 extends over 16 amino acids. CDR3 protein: CASNPGQGGNEAEAFF. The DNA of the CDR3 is TGTGCCAGTAACCCGGGACAGGGCGGTAATGAGGCTGAAGCTTTCTTT.

The CDR3 loop reads CASSQTSSSYNSPLHF. The CDR3 DNA follows: TGTGCCAGCAGCCAAACGAGTAGCTCCTATAATTCACCCCTCCACTTT. The chain recombines TRBV4-2 with TRBJ1-6; D remains unclear. CDR3 length equals 16 residues. Trimming took 2 bases from V and 0 from J, leaving 8 bases between them. The germline V gene has CDR1 LGHNA and CDR2 YNFKEQ.

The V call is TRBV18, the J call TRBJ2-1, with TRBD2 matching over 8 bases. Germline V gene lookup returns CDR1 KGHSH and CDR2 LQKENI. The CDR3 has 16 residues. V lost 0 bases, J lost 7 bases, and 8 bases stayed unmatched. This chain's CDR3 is CASSPPQAGVKNEQFF. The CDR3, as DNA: TGTGCCAGCTCACCACCGCAAGCGGGAGTTAAAAATGAGCAGTTCTTC.

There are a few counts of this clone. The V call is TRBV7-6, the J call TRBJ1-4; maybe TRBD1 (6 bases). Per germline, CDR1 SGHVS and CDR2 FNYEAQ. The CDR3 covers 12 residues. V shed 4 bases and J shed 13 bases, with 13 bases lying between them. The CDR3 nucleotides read TGTGCCAGCAGCTCGGACGGACAGTCACTGTTTTTT. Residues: CASSSDGQSLFF.

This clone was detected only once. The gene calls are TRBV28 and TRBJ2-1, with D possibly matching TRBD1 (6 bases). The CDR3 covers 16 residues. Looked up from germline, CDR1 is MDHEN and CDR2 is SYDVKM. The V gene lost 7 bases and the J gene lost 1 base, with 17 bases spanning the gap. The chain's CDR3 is CASTPLGAASYNEQFF. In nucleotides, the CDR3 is TGTGCCAGCACCCCTCTGGGGGCTGCTTCCTACAATGAGCAGTTCTTC.